This T cell receptor beta chain originates from a study of early T cells in non-severe SARS-CoV-2 infection. Study as a whole: Investigators sequenced bulk RNA drawn from unsorted whole blood, and chains remained unpaired.

TCRdb ran MiXCR on the 5' RACE reads and lists one entry per CDR3 protein. The sample holds approximately 76,000 distinct CDR3 sequences; 11% are singletons and the top ten take over 3.5%. This clonotype was counted only a few times. The material sequenced was whole blood. This TCR derives from an adult who was a healthcare worker with PCR-confirmed SARS-CoV-2 infection or an uninfected control (not recorded which).

The CDR3 loop reads CASSQGLDQPQHF. CDR3 sequence (DNA): TGTGCCAGCAGTCAGGGGTTGGATCAGCCCCAGCATTTT. The chain joins TRBV6-1 to TRBJ1-5; the D gene is possibly TRBD1 (6 bases). The CDR3 sequence is 13 residues long. Germline assignment: CDR1 MNHNS and CDR2 SASEGT. Trimming pared 5 bases from V and 5 bases from J, leaving 10 bases between.